This section outlines one T cell receptor (beta chain) sequence together with its context. Its matching antigen is unknown. This CDR3 is built from 15 residues. Germline CDR1 is SEHNR and CDR2 is FQNEAQ (reference sequence). With V trimmed by 5 bases and J by 3 bases, 4 bases remained unmatched. TCRdb ran MiXCR on the reads and lists one entry per CDR3 protein. Of 600,000 to 800,000 distinct CDR3 sequences listed, 20% to 30% are singletons. The data were taken from a study of T cell repertoires in cytomegalovirus infection. Notes on the study in general: In two of eight donors, the top clonotype was HLA-C-restricted CMV-specific. The study identified carriers of CMV plus the relevant HLA from cumulative public TCR beta family frequency.

This receptor was taken from a human donor in good health (CMV status not recorded). Some clones in this sample may be carry-over from other donors' samples. J is TRBJ2-1 and V is TRBV7-9; 10 bases fit TRBD1. Sequencing was done on a sample of CD8+ T cells from PBMCs. The CDR3 nucleotides read TGTGCCAGCAGCCGAGGGACAGGGGTCTACAATGAGCAGTTCTTC. Translated, it gives CASSRGTGVYNEQFF.